A single T cell receptor (beta chain) is shown here with its context. Its target antigen remains unknown. No base qualities exist here, and no much larger clone lies one base off it. This sample was included in a study of cytomegalovirus exposure and HLA in healthy donors (dated by TCRdb to between 2016 and 2019). Concerning the study at large: The roughly 670 repertoires of the first cohort and the 95 to 150 validation repertoires were produced on the same platform, according to a later analysis. The study was designed to test whether signatures of past pathogen exposure could be identified by cataloging public T cell receptors. Along with the approximately 650-subject first cohort, a separate validation cohort of 120 different subjects was used. The study combined high-throughput TCR immunosequencing, statistical association of individual TCRs with disease status, and machine learning to predict cytomegalovirus infection status.

Donors formed part of the validation cohort, which comprised over a hundred subjects and was distinct from the first cohort of 670 or so subjects. Libraries were prepared through the immunoSEQ multiplex PCR assay. The source study handled its data this way. A statistical classification framework was built for diagnosing cytomegalovirus status from the catalog of TCR beta chain sequences. In its TCRdb copy, this immuneACCESS table keeps in-frame sequences only and misses some clones. Where compared with another copy, unresolved V genes explain less than half of these, and the others have no known cause. From that table come the V and J calls and clone size; the DNA was used to work out D and trimming. This sample comprises more than 80,000 clones, around 96% of them detected only once. The ten largest clones capture approximately 1.3% of the sample. Summary of the overall study and its limitations: A later analysis found that TCRs clustered in the first cohort also tended to co-occur in the 95 to 150 validation repertoires, with 94% of cluster scores above 0. While some public TCRs were present in many individuals, most TCR sequences turned up only very rarely across donors. The classifier was reported to diagnose cytomegalovirus status with high specificity and sensitivity in both the original cohort and the validation cohort. A total of fewer than 200 TCR beta chains were listed by the study as associated with cytomegalovirus. Three of the identified cytomegalovirus-associated TCR beta chains were confirmed in vitro to be specific for cytomegalovirus antigens. It was suggested by the authors that the approach could potentially be generalized to other disease states and immunological phenotypes. A later analysis had no HLA typing for the validation cohort, so co-occurrence there was scored across all 120 repertoires.

This receptor was taken from a woman younger than 35 in good health and CMV-seronegative. The sample consisted of PBMCs.

The sequence in DNA is TGTGCCAGCAGCCCTCGGGAGGGCGGCACAGATACGCAGTATTTT. The resulting protein is CASSPREGGTDTQYF. The V and J genes are TRBV7-9 and TRBJ2-3, with TRBD2 identical over 8 junction bases. Trimming removed 5 bases from V and 1 base from J; the gene matches leave 5 bases unexplained. CDR1 SEHNR and CDR2 FQNEAQ are derived from the germline V gene (reference sequence). The cysteine opens and the phenylalanine closes a CDR3 of 15 amino acids. CDR3 DNA only is kept here, 45 bases in frame from base 1. Reference TRBV7-9 and TRBJ2-3 proteins supply the regions before and after the CDR3; the full variable domain is: DTGVSQNPRHKITKRGQNVTFRCDPISEHNRLYWYRQTLGQGPEFLTYFQNEAQLEKSRLLSDRFSAERPKGSFSTLEIQRTEQGDSAMYLCASSPREGGTDTQYFGPGTRLTVL.